This T cell receptor (beta chain) was found in a study of blood T cell repertoires in COVID-19. Study background: The origin of the acute and convalescent COVID-19 samples was the United States, Italy and Spain. The cDNA or gDNA used as material had been derived from T cells, B-cell-depleted T cells, or PBMCs.

In the authors' methods: Reference gene primer amplification in the assay estimated nucleated cell counts. Sequenced by immunoSEQ multiplex PCR; TCRdb stores in-frame clones only, minus some. D and trimming come from the DNA, and the V and J calls and clone size come from that table. Seen here are roughly 500,000 clones, around 85% observed once, and the top ten hold 3% to 3.5%. Germline CDR1 SQVTM, CDR2 ANQGSEA. The CDR3 is made up of 14 amino acids. V lost 7 bases to trimming and J lost 5 bases; unmatched junction nucleotides: 10. The sample taken for sequencing was peripheral blood. The TCR comes from a human donor in a cohort sampled during active COVID-19. The rearrangement uses TRBV29-1 and TRBJ2-4; 8 bases match TRBD2. This CDR3 is CSASGGYWENIQYF. CDR3 coding DNA: TGCAGCGCCTCGGGGGGGTATTGGGAAAACATTCAGTACTTC.